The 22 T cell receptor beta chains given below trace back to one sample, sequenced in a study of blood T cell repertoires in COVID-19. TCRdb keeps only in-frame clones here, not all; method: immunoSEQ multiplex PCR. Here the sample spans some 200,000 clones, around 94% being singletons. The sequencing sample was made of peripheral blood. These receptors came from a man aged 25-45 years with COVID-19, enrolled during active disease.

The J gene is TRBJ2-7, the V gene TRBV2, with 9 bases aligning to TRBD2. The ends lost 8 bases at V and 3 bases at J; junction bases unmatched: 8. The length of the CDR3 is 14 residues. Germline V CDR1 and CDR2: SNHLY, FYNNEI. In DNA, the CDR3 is TGTGCCAGCGCCAAAGAAGCGGGGGGCTACGAGCAGTACTTC. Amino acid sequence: CASAKEAGGYEQYF.

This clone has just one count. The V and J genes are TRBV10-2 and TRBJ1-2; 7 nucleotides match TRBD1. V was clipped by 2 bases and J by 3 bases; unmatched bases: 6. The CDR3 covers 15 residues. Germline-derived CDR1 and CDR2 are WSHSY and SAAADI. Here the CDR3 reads CASSEPGTDHYGYTF. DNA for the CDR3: TGCGCCAGCAGTGAGCCCGGGACAGACCACTATGGCTACACCTTC.

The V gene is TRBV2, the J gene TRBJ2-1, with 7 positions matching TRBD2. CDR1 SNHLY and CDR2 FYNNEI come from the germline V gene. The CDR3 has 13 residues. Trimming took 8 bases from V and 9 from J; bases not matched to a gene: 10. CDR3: CASHSGLGGEQFF. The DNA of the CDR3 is TGTGCCAGCCACTCCGGACTAGGTGGTGAGCAGTTCTTC.

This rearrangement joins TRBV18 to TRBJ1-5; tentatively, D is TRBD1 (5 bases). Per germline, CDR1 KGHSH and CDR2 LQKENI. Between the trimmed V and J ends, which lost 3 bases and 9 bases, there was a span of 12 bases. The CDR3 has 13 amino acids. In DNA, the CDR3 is TGTGCCAGCTCACCTGGGGCGGAACGGCCCCAGCATTTT. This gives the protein CASSPGAERPQHF.

In DNA form, the CDR3 reads TGTGCCATCAGAAGGGACACTAATCAGCCCCAGCATTTT. This sequence encodes CAIRRDTNQPQHF. The chain combines TRBV10-3 with TRBJ1-5; the D gene is possibly TRBD1 (6 bases). Germline V gives CDR1 ENHRY, CDR2 SYGVKD. The length of the CDR3 is 13 residues. V dropped 6 bases and J dropped 4 bases, with 10 bases sitting between them.

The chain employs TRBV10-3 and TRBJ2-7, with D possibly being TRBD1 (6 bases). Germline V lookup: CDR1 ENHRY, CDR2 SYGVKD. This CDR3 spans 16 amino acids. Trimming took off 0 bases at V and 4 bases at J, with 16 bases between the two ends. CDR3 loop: CAISESTGSIQYEQYF. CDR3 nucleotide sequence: TGTGCCATCAGTGAGTCGACAGGATCGATTCAGTACGAGCAGTACTTC.

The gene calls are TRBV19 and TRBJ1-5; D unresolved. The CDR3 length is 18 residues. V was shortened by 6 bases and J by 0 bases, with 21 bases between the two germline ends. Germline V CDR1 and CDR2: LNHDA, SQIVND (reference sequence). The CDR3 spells CASSDTGVRIGSNQPQHF. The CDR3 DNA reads TGTGCCAGTAGCGACACCGGGGTTAGGATTGGTAGCAATCAGCCCCAGCATTTT. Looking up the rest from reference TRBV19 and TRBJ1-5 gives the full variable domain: DGGITQSPKYLFRKEGQNVTLSCEQNLNHDAMYWYRQDPGQGLRLIYYSQIVNDFQKGDIAEGYSVSREKKESFPLTVTSAQKNPTAFYLCASSDTGVRIGSNQPQHFGDGTRLSIL.

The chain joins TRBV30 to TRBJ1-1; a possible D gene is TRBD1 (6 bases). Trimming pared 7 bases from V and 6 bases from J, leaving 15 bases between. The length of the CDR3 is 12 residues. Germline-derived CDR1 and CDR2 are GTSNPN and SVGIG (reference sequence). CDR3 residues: CAFAPGAAEAFF. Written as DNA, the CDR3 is TGTGCCTTCGCACCAGGGGCCGCTGAAGCTTTCTTT.

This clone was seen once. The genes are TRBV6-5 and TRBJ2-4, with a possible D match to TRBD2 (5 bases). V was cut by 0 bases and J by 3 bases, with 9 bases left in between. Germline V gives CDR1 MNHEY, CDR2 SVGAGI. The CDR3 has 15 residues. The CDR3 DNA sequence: TGTGCCAGCAGTTACTCGAGGGCAGACAAAAACATTCAGTACTTC. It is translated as CASSYSRADKNIQYF.

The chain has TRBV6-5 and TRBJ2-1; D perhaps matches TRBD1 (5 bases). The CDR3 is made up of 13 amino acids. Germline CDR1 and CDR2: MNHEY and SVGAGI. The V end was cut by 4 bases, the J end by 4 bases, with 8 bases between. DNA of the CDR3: TGTGCCAGCAGTTCGACAGATTACAATGAGCAGTTCTTC. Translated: CASSSTDYNEQFF.

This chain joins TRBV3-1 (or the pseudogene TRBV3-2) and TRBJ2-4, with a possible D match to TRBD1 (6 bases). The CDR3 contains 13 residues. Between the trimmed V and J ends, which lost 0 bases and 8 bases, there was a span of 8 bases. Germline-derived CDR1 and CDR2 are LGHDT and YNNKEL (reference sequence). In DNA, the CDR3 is TGTGCCAGCAGCCAAGATAGGGGGTACATTCAGTACTTC. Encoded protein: CASSQDRGYIQYF.

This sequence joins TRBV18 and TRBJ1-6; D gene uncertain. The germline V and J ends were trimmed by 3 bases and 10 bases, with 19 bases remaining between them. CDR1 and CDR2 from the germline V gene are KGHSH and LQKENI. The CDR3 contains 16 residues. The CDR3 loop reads CASSPSRARAESPLHF. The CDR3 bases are TGTGCCAGCTCACCCTCCCGGGCGAGGGCAGAGTCACCCCTCCACTTT.

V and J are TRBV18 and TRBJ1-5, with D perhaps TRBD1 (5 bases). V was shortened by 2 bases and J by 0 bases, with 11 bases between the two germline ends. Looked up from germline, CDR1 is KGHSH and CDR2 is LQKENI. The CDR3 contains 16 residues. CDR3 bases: TGTGCCAGCTCACCAGGGGCAGATTATAGCAATCAGCCCCAGCATTTT. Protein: CASSPGADYSNQPQHF.

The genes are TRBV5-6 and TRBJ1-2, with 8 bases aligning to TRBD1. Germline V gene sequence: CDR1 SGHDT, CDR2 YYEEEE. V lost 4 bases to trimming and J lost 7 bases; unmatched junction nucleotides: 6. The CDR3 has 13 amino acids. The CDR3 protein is CASSQTGVPGYTF. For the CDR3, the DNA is TGTGCCAGCAGCCAGACAGGGGTTCCTGGCTACACCTTC.

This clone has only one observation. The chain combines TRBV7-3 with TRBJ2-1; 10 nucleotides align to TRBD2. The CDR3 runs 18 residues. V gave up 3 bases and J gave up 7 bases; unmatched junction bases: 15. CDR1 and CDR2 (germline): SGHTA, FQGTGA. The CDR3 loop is CASSFMVGAGGPENEQFF. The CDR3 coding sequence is TGTGCCAGCAGCTTTATGGTGGGAGCGGGGGGGCCCGAGAATGAGCAGTTCTTC.

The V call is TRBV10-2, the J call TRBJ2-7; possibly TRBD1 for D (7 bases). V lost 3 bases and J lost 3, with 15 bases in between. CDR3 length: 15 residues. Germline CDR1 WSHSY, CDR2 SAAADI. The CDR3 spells CASSEGRHRGYEQYF. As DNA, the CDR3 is TGCGCCAGCAGTGAAGGGAGGCACAGGGGCTACGAGCAGTACTTC.

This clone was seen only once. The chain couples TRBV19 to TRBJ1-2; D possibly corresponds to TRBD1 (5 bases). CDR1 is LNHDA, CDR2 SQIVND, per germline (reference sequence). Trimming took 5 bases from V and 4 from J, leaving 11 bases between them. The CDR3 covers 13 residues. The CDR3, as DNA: TGTGCCAGTAGTTTCGGACAATCCTATGGCTACACCTTC. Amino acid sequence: CASSFGQSYGYTF.

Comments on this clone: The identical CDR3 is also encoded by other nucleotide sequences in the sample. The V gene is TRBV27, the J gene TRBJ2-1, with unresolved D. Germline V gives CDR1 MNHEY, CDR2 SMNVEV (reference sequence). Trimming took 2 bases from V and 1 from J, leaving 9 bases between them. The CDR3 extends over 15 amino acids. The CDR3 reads CASSLTPGSYNEQFF. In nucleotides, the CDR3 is TGTGCCAGCAGTTTAACGCCCGGTTCCTACAATGAGCAGTTCTTC.

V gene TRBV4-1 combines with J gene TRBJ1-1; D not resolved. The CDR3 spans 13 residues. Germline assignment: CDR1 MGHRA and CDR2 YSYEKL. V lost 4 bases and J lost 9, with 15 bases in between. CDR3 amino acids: CASSRTVEFQAFF. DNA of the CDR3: TGCGCCAGCAGCCGCACCGTTGAGTTCCAAGCTTTCTTT.

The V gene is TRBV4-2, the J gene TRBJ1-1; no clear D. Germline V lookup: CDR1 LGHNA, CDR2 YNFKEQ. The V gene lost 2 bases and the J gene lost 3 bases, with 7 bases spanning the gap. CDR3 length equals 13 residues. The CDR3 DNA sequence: TGTGCCAGCAGCCAATCGAGGGACACTGAAGCTTTCTTT. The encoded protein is CASSQSRDTEAFF.

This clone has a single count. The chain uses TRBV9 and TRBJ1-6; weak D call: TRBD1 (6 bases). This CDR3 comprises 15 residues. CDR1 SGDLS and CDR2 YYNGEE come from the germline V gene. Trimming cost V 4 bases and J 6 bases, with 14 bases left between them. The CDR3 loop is CASSPRQESNSPLHF. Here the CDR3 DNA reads TGTGCCAGCAGCCCTAGACAGGAGAGTAATTCACCCCTCCACTTT.

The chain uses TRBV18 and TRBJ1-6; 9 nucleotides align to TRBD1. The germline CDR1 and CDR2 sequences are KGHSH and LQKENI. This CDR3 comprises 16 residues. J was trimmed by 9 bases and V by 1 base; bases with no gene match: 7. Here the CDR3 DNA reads TGTGCCAGCTCACCACTCCCGGGACAGGGTGGTTCACCCCTCCACTTT. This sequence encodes CASSPLPGQGGSPLHF.